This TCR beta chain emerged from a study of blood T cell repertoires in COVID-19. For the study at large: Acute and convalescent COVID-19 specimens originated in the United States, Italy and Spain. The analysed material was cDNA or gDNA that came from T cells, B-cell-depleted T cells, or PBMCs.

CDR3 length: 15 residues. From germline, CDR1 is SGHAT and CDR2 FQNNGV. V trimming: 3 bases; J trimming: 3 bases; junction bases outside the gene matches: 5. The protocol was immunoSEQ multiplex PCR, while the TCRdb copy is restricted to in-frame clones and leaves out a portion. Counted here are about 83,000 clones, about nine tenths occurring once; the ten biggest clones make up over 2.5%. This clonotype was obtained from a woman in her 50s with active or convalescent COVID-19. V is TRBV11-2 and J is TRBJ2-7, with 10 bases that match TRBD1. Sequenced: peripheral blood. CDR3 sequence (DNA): TGTGCCAGCAGCTTCCGAGGACAGGGGGGCTACGAGCAGTACTTC. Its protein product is CASSFRGQGGYEQYF.